The TCR beta chain under discussion was sequenced for a study of untreated major depressive disorder. Clones were read by immunoSEQ multiplex PCR, and TCRdb kept only the in-frame ones, dropping some. Of about 19,000 clones in the sample, about 92% were seen once. The source material was CD4+ T cells from PBMCs. This TCR was recovered from a woman aged 40 to 50 with major depressive disorder.

CDR3 nucleotides: TGTGCCAGCAGCTCAGCTTGGAGGACCCACTCTGGAAACACCATATATTTT. Protein sequence: CASSSAWRTHSGNTIYF. The V call is TRBV7-8, the J call TRBJ1-3; D not certain. The ends were cut back, 4 bases at V and 0 bases at J, with 16 bases in the middle. This CDR3 contains 17 residues. CDR1 is SGHVS, CDR2 FQNEAQ, per germline.